A single sample is the source of the 26 T cell receptor beta chains below, sequenced in a study of tumor-infiltrating lymphocytes in primary liver carcinoma. Total RNA (roughly 530 ng) served as template for TCR beta cDNA synthesis primed by a constant-region primer. TCR beta libraries came from three nested multiplex PCR rounds using slightly modified ARM-PCR. The study ran its first two PCR rounds for around 10 cycles each, using TRBV1-TRBV30 forward primers and a C-beta reverse primer. MiXCR, run by TCRdb on the multiplex PCR reads, gives a single entry per CDR3 protein. Here the sample spans some 130,000 distinct CDR3 sequences, less than 75% being singletons. Taking about 18-32 mg of unsorted bulk tissue, the authors co-extracted RNA and DNA. Sequenced sample: tumor-adjacent normal liver tissue. The source of these receptors is a woman aged 60-70 years with primary liver carcinoma and hepatitis B virus infection.

This clonotype was picked up many times. V gene TRBV6-2 or TRBV6-3 combines with J gene TRBJ2-1; D is unresolved. Germline lookup yields CDR1 MNHEY and CDR2 SVGEGT. The CDR3 loop spans 17 amino acids. V shed 8 bases and J shed 8 bases, with 28 bases lying between them. The CDR3 is CASVRSSAGLTSDEQFF. DNA for the CDR3: TGTGCCAGCGTGAGAAGCTCGGCCGGGCTAACGAGCGATGAGCAGTTCTTC.

This clonotype was counted ten times or more. The rearrangement joins TRBV6-1 to TRBJ2-7; no clear D gene. This CDR3 contains 15 residues. V was pared by 5 bases and J by 0 bases, with 14 bases between. Germline-derived CDR1 and CDR2 are MNHNS and SASEGT. The CDR3 DNA follows: TGTGCCAGCAGTTTATCCAGCGTCCTCTCCTACGAGCAGTACTTC. This gives the protein CASSLSSVLSYEQYF.

Turning to this clonotype: An end of the junction differs from the germline gene, which may be a read error. The chain couples TRBV6-2 or TRBV6-3 to TRBJ2-3; possibly TRBD2 for D (6 bases). Germline CDR1 MNHEY, CDR2 SVGEGT. The CDR3 sequence is 16 residues long. The CDR3 bases are TGTGCCAGCAATTACGGGCCCGGGAGAGGCGCAGATACGCAGTATTTT. As protein: CASNYGPGRGADTQYF.

This clonotype was picked up one time. Mismatch with germline at one junction end may stem from a read error. The chain has TRBV5-1 and TRBJ2-2; 9 bases are shared with TRBD2. This CDR3 contains 16 residues. The V gene's germline CDR1 is SGHRS and CDR2 YFSETQ. DNA for the CDR3: TGCACCAGCAGCAAACTAGCGGGTTCGAACACCGGGGAGTTGTTTTTT. This translates into CTSSKLAGSNTGELFF.

In this sample, this clonotype turned up once. No conserved phenylalanine or tryptophan is present at the end of the CDR3, so a read error is the likely explanation. The chain is built from TRBV11-2 and TRBJ2-1, with D uncertain. Germline-derived CDR1 and CDR2 are SGHAT and FQNNGV. This CDR3 spans 17 amino acids. CDR3 residues: CASSFIPLRSSYNEQFL. DNA of the CDR3: TGTGCCAGCAGCTTTATCCCACTGAGGAGCTCCTACAACGAGCAGTTCCTC.

V usage is TRBV28 and J usage is TRBJ2-7; 10 positions agree with TRBD2. With V trimmed by 3 bases and J by 0 bases, 8 bases remained unmatched. In germline, CDR1 is MDHEN, CDR2 SYDVKM. This CDR3 has 17 residues. The CDR3 is CASSFSGGTSDSYEQYF. CDR3 DNA: TGTGCCAGCAGTTTCTCCGGGGGGACTAGCGACTCCTACGAGCAGTACTTC.

In regard to this clonotype: A much larger clone differs from this one at a single base, so this may be a read error. The chain is built from TRBV7-9 and TRBJ1-2; perhaps TRBD1 as D (5 bases). The CDR3 extends over 14 amino acids. V was trimmed by 2 bases and J by 4 bases, leaving 11 bases between them. Germline values: CDR1 SEHNR, CDR2 FQNEAQ (reference sequence). The CDR3 DNA is TGTGCCAGCAGCTTATCCGGGGCTTTCTATGGCTACACCTTC. Its protein product is CASSLSGAFYGYTF.

In regard to this clonotype: An end of the junction differs from the germline gene, which may be a read error. This chain joins TRBV4-2 and TRBJ2-3, with D maybe TRBD2 (5 bases). The CDR3 extends over 17 amino acids. Germline CDR1 LGHNA, CDR2 YNFKEQ. The CDR3 DNA sequence: TGTGCCAGGAGCCAAGTAGGAGAATCGGGAAGCACAGATACGCAGTATTTT. It specifies CARSQVGESGSTDTQYF.

This clonotype has only one observation. A junction boundary mismatches the germline segment, possibly from a read error. CDR3 sequence (DNA): TGCACCAGCAGCCTATCAGGGACTAGCGCAGATACGCAGTATTTT. Translation: CTSSLSGTSADTQYF. The chain couples TRBV5-1 to TRBJ2-3, with TRBD2 identical over 10 bases. The V gene's germline CDR1 is SGHRS and CDR2 YFSETQ. The CDR3 sequence is 15 residues long.

This clonotype was detected many times. The chain employs TRBV29-1 and TRBJ1-1; D is possibly TRBD1 (5 bases). The CDR3 consists of 11 residues. Trimming left V 7 bases short and J 8 bases short, with 14 bases between. CDR1 and CDR2 from the germline V gene are SQVTM and ANQGSEA. This chain's CDR3 is CSAVDRREAFF. CDR3 DNA: TGCAGCGCCGTCGACAGAAGAGAAGCTTTCTTT.

About this clonotype: A read error may account for a junction end that differs from germline. The chain has TRBV11-2 and TRBJ2-2; D assignment may be TRBD1 or TRBD2 (6 bases each). CDR3 length: 13 amino acids. Germline V gene data show CDR1 as SGHAT and CDR2 as FQNNGV. The CDR3 region is CVSSLDRTGGLSF. The CDR3 DNA is TGTGTCAGCAGCTTAGATAGGACTGGGGGGCTGTCTTTT.

About this clonotype itself: Given a much more abundant clone one base away, this may be a read error. The chain joins TRBV28 to TRBJ2-1; D is unresolved. V was trimmed by 7 bases and J by 4 bases, leaving 17 bases between them. The CDR3 has 15 residues. Germline lookup yields CDR1 MDHEN and CDR2 SYDVKM. The CDR3 here is CASTPRNIVYNEQFF. The CDR3 DNA is TGTGCCAGCACCCCCCGGAACATCGTATACAATGAGCAGTTCTTC.

As to this clonotype: A much larger clone differs from this one at a single base, so this may be a read error. The chain recombines TRBV5-1 with TRBJ1-1; no clear D. V lost 0 bases and J lost 2, with 5 bases in between. The CDR3 covers 13 residues. The V gene's germline CDR1 is SGHRS and CDR2 YFSETQ. CDR3 in DNA: TGCGCCAGCAGCTTGGTTAGTAACACTGAAGCTTTCTTT. Protein sequence: CASSLVSNTEAFF.

As concerns this clonotype: Its ends do not fully match the called genes, so a read error is possible. This CDR3 is CANTGQGNSPLHF. The CDR3 bases are TGTGCCAACACCGGACAGGGGAATTCACCCCTCCATTTT. This chain links TRBV6-5 with TRBJ1-6, with 9 bases that match TRBD1. CDR1 and CDR2 (germline): MNHEY, SVGAGI. This CDR3 spans 13 amino acids.

V is TRBV29-1 and J is TRBJ2-7, with D perhaps matching TRBD2 (6 bases). Deletions cut 8 bases from V and 2 bases from J, with 16 bases between. This CDR3 region has 13 residues. Germline V gene sequence: CDR1 SQVTM, CDR2 ANQGSEA. The CDR3 coding sequence is TGCAGCCTCCAGGGAGGAATTACCTACGAGCAGTACTTC. Protein product: CSLQGGITYEQYF.

The chain links TRBV29-1 to TRBJ2-2; D not certain. The CDR3 spans 15 residues. V was shortened by 4 bases and J by 4 bases, with 16 bases between the two germline ends. CDR1 is SQVTM and CDR2 is ANQGSEA in the germline V gene. Here the CDR3 DNA reads TGCAGCGTTGGTTTAGTTGGAAGGAGCACCGGGGAGCTGTTTTTT. It yields the protein CSVGLVGRSTGELFF.

A word on this clonotype: The junction and the germline gene differ at one end; a read error may be behind it. The chain has TRBV5-6 and TRBJ2-1, with D hard to call. Per germline, CDR1 SGHDT and CDR2 YYEEEE. CDR3 size: 16 residues. CDR3 loop: CASSLELSTSYNEQFF. The CDR3, as DNA: TGTGCTAGCAGCTTGGAACTCTCTACCAGCTACAATGAGCAGTTCTTC.

The V and J genes are TRBV29-1 and TRBJ1-6; perhaps TRBD1 as D (6 bases). Trimming shortened V by 7 bases and J by 1 base, and 20 bases separated the two germline ends. CDR3 size: 17 residues. From germline, CDR1 is SQVTM and CDR2 ANQGSEA. The CDR3 nucleotides are TGCAGCGGTAACCGGGACAAAACGAGTTCCTATAATTCACCCCTCCACTTT. This translates into CSGNRDKTSSYNSPLHF.

The chain recombines TRBV28 with TRBJ2-1; D not certain. The length of the CDR3 is 12 residues. Deletions cut 1 base from V and 7 bases from J, with 5 bases between. Germline CDR1 is MDHEN and CDR2 is SYDVKM. The CDR3 is CASSLLKNEQFF. The DNA for the CDR3 is TGTGCCAGCAGTTTATTAAAAAATGAGCAGTTCTTC.

This clonotype was seen ten or more times. J is TRBJ2-4 and V is TRBV6-1; no clear D. Trimming cost V 8 bases and J 5 bases, with 16 bases left between them. The germline V gene has CDR1 MNHNS and CDR2 SASEGT. CDR3 size: 14 residues. The CDR3 region is CASAPWAGENIQYF. The CDR3 DNA reads TGTGCCAGCGCCCCATGGGCTGGGGAAAACATTCAGTACTTC.

This clonotype has more than one count but fewer than ten. This sequence is one base from a far larger clone and is likely a read error. The CDR3, as DNA: TGTGCCAGCAGCATAGCCTCGGAGACCCAGTACTTC. It yields the protein CASSIASETQYF. This chain links TRBV7-9 with TRBJ2-5; D is ambiguous. This CDR3 spans 12 amino acids. Per the germline V gene, CDR1 is SEHNR and CDR2 is FQNEAQ (reference sequence).

Of note for this clonotype: A clone one base away is much larger, so this may be a read error. This chain uses TRBV5-5 with TRBJ1-1; D gene uncertain. Germline values: CDR1 SGHKS, CDR2 YYEKEE (reference sequence). The CDR3 runs 15 residues. CDR3 loop: CANSLDHGRNTEAFF. The CDR3 DNA reads TGTGCCAACAGCTTGGACCACGGGAGGAACACTGAAGCTTTCTTT.

To note about this clonotype: At one of its ends the junction is not consistent with the germline gene, which may arise from a read error. The chain couples TRBV7-9 to TRBJ2-7; D is possibly TRBD1 (6 bases). This CDR3 comprises 17 residues. Per the germline V gene, CDR1 is SEHNR and CDR2 is FQNEAQ (reference sequence). The CDR3 DNA is TGTGCCAACAGCTTAATCGACGGGACACCGAGCTCCTACGAGCAGTACTTC. Its translation is CANSLIDGTPSSYEQYF.

This clonotype was detected once. The chain has TRBV11-1 and TRBJ2-5, with D perhaps given as TRBD1 or TRBD2 (5 bases each). Between the trimmed V and J ends, which lost 6 bases and 4 bases, there was a span of 18 bases. Germline CDR1 SGHAT, CDR2 FQDESV (reference sequence). This CDR3 contains 15 residues. CDR3 DNA sequence: TGTGCCAGCAGTCGGGGACCAGGGACCCGAGAGACCCAGTACTTC. Its protein product is CASSRGPGTRETQYF.

This clonotype was observed a handful of times. The gene calls are TRBV11-2 and TRBJ2-1; D is unresolved. The V end lost 5 bases, the J end lost 10 bases, and 9 bases lay between the germline ends. Germline V CDR1 and CDR2: SGHAT, FQNNGV. The CDR3 extends over 11 amino acids. This CDR3 reads CASSVPLEQFF. The CDR3 region has the DNA TGTGCCAGCAGCGTCCCCCTCGAGCAGTTCTTC.

As regards this clonotype: A junction end diverges from the germline sequence, so it may reflect a read error. The chain is built from TRBV6-1 and TRBJ2-7; D gene unclear. The CDR3 contains 14 residues. Germline V gene lookup returns CDR1 MNHNS and CDR2 SASEGT. The CDR3 is CPSSSSPRSHEQYF. The CDR3, as DNA: TGTCCCAGCAGTTCCTCGCCAAGGAGCCACGAGCAGTACTTC.